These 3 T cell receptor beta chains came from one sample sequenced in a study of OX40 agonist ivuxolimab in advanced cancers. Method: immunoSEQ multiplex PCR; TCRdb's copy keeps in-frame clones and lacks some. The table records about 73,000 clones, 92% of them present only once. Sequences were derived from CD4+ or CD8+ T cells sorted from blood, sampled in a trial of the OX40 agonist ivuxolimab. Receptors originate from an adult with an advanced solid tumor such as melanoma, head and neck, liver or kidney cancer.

DNA of the CDR3: TGTGCCAGCAGCAAAGGCCTAGGCGTAAATGAGCAGTTCTTC. It codes for CASSKGLGVNEQFF. V is TRBV11-2 and J is TRBJ2-1; no reliable D call. The CDR3 contains 14 residues. Trimming stripped 5 bases from V and 7 bases from J, with 15 bases between. In germline, CDR1 is SGHAT, CDR2 FQNNGV.

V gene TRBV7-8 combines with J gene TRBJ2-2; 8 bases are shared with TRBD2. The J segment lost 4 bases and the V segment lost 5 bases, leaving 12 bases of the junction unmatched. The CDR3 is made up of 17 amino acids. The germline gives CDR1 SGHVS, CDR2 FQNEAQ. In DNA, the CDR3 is TGTGCCAGCAGCCACCACGGGAGGGGGGCGGGCACCGGGGAGCTGTTTTTT. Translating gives CASSHHGRGAGTGELFF.

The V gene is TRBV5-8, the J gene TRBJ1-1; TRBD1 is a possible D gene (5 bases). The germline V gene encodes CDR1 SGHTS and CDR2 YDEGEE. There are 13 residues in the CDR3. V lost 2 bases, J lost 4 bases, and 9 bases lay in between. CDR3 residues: CASSFQGSTEAFF. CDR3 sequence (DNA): TGTGCCAGCAGCTTCCAGGGTTCCACTGAAGCTTTCTTT.